This paragraph covers one TCR beta chain sequence. The sample is drawn from a study of T cell changes during pregnancy in multiple sclerosis. Using immunoSEQ multiplex PCR, the repertoire was profiled, and TCRdb retains in-frame clones only, with some absent. The data hold 55,000 to 75,000 clones, with roughly nine tenths observed a single time. This clonotype was sampled from a female donor in good health, enrolled as a control in a pregnancy study. The material sequenced was peripheral blood, taken in the third trimester of pregnancy.

CDR3 sequence reads: CAWSPGGKGGYTF. The CDR3 DNA sequence: TGTGCCTGGAGTCCTGGGGGGAAAGGGGGCTACACCTTC. The chain employs TRBV30 and TRBJ1-2, with TRBD1 as a possible D gene (5 bases). CDR1 is GTSNPN and CDR2 is SVGIG in the germline V gene (reference sequence). The V end was cut by 2 bases, the J end by 8 bases, with 15 bases between. The CDR3 consists of 13 residues.